This TCR beta chain appears in the sequencing data of a study of T-cell memory formation after mild COVID-19. The study, taken as a whole, reports: Still unconfirmed is whether the second-wave clones peaking on day 37 recognized SARS-CoV-2. CM and EM subsets held most contracting CD4+ clones; EMRA held CD8+ ones.

On this clonotype: Its antigen is undetermined.

The CDR3 spans 14 residues. CDR1 is SGHDT, CDR2 YYEEEE, per germline. Trimming removed 2 bases from V and 5 bases from J, with 11 bases in between. TCRdb reanalysed the 5' RACE reads using MiXCR and keeps one entry per CDR3 protein. Here the sample spans some 410,000 distinct CDR3 sequences, more than 20% being singletons. The J gene is TRBJ2-1, the V gene TRBV5-6; D not certain. The sequenced sample consisted of PBMCs or a T cell subset sorted from them (not recorded which). The sequence came from an adult woman who had mild COVID-19 (a few samples of this study predate the infection). Cell type and time point are not known. The CDR3 DNA follows: TGTGCCAGCAGCTTCGATCGACCCAACAATGAGCAGTTCTTC. It is translated as CASSFDRPNNEQFF.